This is a list of T cell receptor beta chains from one sample in a study of CD8 T cells in Susac syndrome. A single record per CDR3 protein comes from TCRdb applying MiXCR to the immunoSEQ multiplex PCR reads. This sample carries around 170,000 distinct CDR3 sequences, about 95% of them seen once, and the ten largest clones take around 0.16%. The sequencing sample was made of CD8+ T cells from PBMCs. These receptors originate from a human donor with Susac syndrome. The CDR3 runs from the conserved cysteine through the conserved F or W. Fields, in order: V gene, J gene, clone size, D gene, CDR3 DNA, CDR3 protein. A D gene is named only where the DNA matches it firmly. Only some rows state a clone size, as once, few, many or a class for expanded clones.

v_gene: TRBV19; j_gene: TRBJ2-3; abundance: few; d_gene: -; CDR3nt: TGTGCCAGTAGTCGCCGGGACAGCACAGATACGCAGTATTTT; CDR3aa: CASSRRDSTDTQYF
v_gene: TRBV9; j_gene: TRBJ1-1; abundance: -; d_gene: TRBD1; CDR3nt: TGTGCCAACAGCATGGGACAGGGAGGGACTGAAGCTTTCTTT; CDR3aa: CANSMGQGGTEAFF
v_gene: TRBV28; j_gene: TRBJ2-1; abundance: -; d_gene: -; CDR3nt: TGTGCCAGCAGTCGGGACTTGACCTACAATGAGCAGTTCTTC; CDR3aa: CASSRDLTYNEQFF
v_gene: TRBV27; j_gene: TRBJ1-1; abundance: -; d_gene: -; CDR3nt: TGTGCCAGCAGCCAGGGCGGGGGGAACACTGAAGCTTTCTTT; CDR3aa: CASSQGGGNTEAFF
v_gene: TRBV7-9; j_gene: TRBJ1-1; abundance: -; d_gene: TRBD1; CDR3nt: TGTGCCAGCAGCTTAGAGTCAGGGGGTGGTGAAGCTTTCTTT; CDR3aa: CASSLESGGGEAFF
v_gene: TRBV14; j_gene: TRBJ2-1; abundance: -; d_gene: -; CDR3nt: TGTGCCAGCAGCCAAGACCTCTTCGCGGGCCTCGGGCAGTTCTTC; CDR3aa: CASSQDLFAGLGQFF
v_gene: TRBV7-9; j_gene: TRBJ1-4; abundance: -; d_gene: -; CDR3nt: TGTGCCAGCAGCTTCCCTTTAGAGAAACTGTTTTTT; CDR3aa: CASSFPLEKLFF
v_gene: TRBV7-8; j_gene: TRBJ2-1; abundance: -; d_gene: TRBD2; CDR3nt: TGTGCCAGCAGCTTAGTACTAGCGGGAGGGCCCGGTGAGCAGTTCTTC; CDR3aa: CASSLVLAGGPGEQFF
v_gene: TRBV4-1; j_gene: TRBJ1-2; abundance: -; d_gene: -; CDR3nt: TGCGCCAGCAGCCAAGAGAGCTTGTCTAACTATGGCTACACCTTC; CDR3aa: CASSQESLSNYGYTF
v_gene: TRBV13; j_gene: TRBJ2-5; abundance: -; d_gene: -; CDR3nt: TGTGCCAGCAGCTTAGGGGCTAGAGGCGAGACCCAGTACTTC; CDR3aa: CASSLGARGETQYF
v_gene: TRBV7-8; j_gene: TRBJ1-1; abundance: -; d_gene: TRBD1; CDR3nt: TGTGCCAGCAGCTCAGAGGGACAGGGGTTCCCTGAAGCTTTCTTT; CDR3aa: CASSSEGQGFPEAFF
v_gene: TRBV28; j_gene: TRBJ2-1; abundance: once; d_gene: TRBD1; CDR3nt: TGTGCCAGCAGTTCCTATGGACAGGGGGCTTACAATGAGCAGTTCTTC; CDR3aa: CASSSYGQGAYNEQFF
v_gene: TRBV6-5; j_gene: TRBJ2-5; abundance: -; d_gene: TRBD2; CDR3nt: TGTGCCAGCAGCCCCCCGGCGGGAGAAGAGACCCAGTACTTC; CDR3aa: CASSPPAGEETQYF
v_gene: TRBV9; j_gene: TRBJ1-1; abundance: -; d_gene: -; CDR3nt: TGTGCCAGCAGCGTAGGGGGGGGTGACACTGAAGCTTTCTTT; CDR3aa: CASSVGGGDTEAFF
v_gene: TRBV3-1; j_gene: TRBJ2-3; abundance: -; d_gene: TRBD2; CDR3nt: TGTGCCAGCAGCCCACTAGCGGGGTCGCCAGATACGCAGTATTTT; CDR3aa: CASSPLAGSPDTQYF
v_gene: TRBV2; j_gene: TRBJ1-2; abundance: -; d_gene: -; CDR3nt: TGTGCCAGCAGCGGCTTCCCCGACACCTTC; CDR3aa: CASSGFPDTF
v_gene: TRBV2; j_gene: TRBJ2-7; abundance: -; d_gene: -; CDR3nt: TGTGCCAGCAGACCGACATCATTCTCACCCGAGCAGTACTTC; CDR3aa: CASRPTSFSPEQYF
v_gene: TRBV20-1; j_gene: TRBJ1-6; abundance: -; d_gene: -; CDR3nt: TGCAGTGCTAAGACGCGGGAAATGTCCTATAATTCACCCCTCCACTTT; CDR3aa: CSAKTREMSYNSPLHF
v_gene: TRBV2; j_gene: TRBJ2-2; abundance: -; d_gene: -; CDR3nt: TGTGCCAGCATGAGGTCGCCTCGGACCGGTCACGGGGAGCTGTTTTTT; CDR3aa: CASMRSPRTGHGELFF
v_gene: TRBV24-1; j_gene: TRBJ2-5; abundance: -; d_gene: TRBD2; CDR3nt: TGTGCCACCAGTGTTGGCAGGGAGGGTCAAGAGACCCAGTACTTC; CDR3aa: CATSVGREGQETQYF
v_gene: TRBV3-1; j_gene: TRBJ2-7; abundance: -; d_gene: TRBD2; CDR3nt: TGTGCCAGCAGCCAAGAGGTCTTAGGACTAGCTTCCTACGAGCAGTACTTC; CDR3aa: CASSQEVLGLASYEQYF
v_gene: TRBV15; j_gene: TRBJ2-1; abundance: -; d_gene: -; CDR3nt: TGTGCCACCAGCAGAGATGGCGTGGAGCAGTTCTTC; CDR3aa: CATSRDGVEQFF
v_gene: TRBV20-1; j_gene: TRBJ2-3; abundance: -; d_gene: -; CDR3nt: TGCAGTGCTAGAGCCATACCACAGGCGAAGAGCACAGATACGCAGTATTTT; CDR3aa: CSARAIPQAKSTDTQYF
v_gene: TRBV20-1; j_gene: TRBJ2-1; abundance: -; d_gene: -; CDR3nt: TGCAGTGCTAGAGATGTTCAGGGATCGTCCTACAATGAGCAGTTCTTC; CDR3aa: CSARDVQGSSYNEQFF
v_gene: TRBV5-1; j_gene: TRBJ2-1; abundance: -; d_gene: TRBD2; CDR3nt: TGCGCCAGCAGCGCCCTAGCGGGAGGGAATGAGCAGTTCTTC; CDR3aa: CASSALAGGNEQFF
v_gene: TRBV7-9; j_gene: TRBJ2-6; abundance: once; d_gene: -; CDR3nt: TGTGCCAGCAGGCAGACCGGGTCTGGGGCCAACGTCCTGACTTTC; CDR3aa: CASRQTGSGANVLTF
v_gene: TRBV3-1; j_gene: TRBJ2-1; abundance: -; d_gene: TRBD1; CDR3nt: TGTGCCAGCAGCCAAAGATTGACAGGGTACAATGAGCAGTTCTTC; CDR3aa: CASSQRLTGYNEQFF
v_gene: TRBV12-3/TRBV12-4; j_gene: TRBJ2-5; abundance: -; d_gene: TRBD2; CDR3nt: TGTGCCAGCAGTCGACTAGCGGGAGGGCCAGGGGAGACCCAGTACTTC; CDR3aa: CASSRLAGGPGETQYF
v_gene: TRBV30; j_gene: TRBJ2-1; abundance: -; d_gene: -; CDR3nt: TGTGCCTGGAGTGAAATGGGCAATGAGCAGTTCTTC; CDR3aa: CAWSEMGNEQFF
v_gene: TRBV6-5; j_gene: TRBJ1-5; abundance: -; d_gene: -; CDR3nt: TGTGCCAGCAGGAGCAGTGGGGTGGATCAGCCCCAGCATTTT; CDR3aa: CASRSSGVDQPQHF
v_gene: TRBV7-9; j_gene: TRBJ2-7; abundance: -; d_gene: TRBD2; CDR3nt: TGTGCCAGCAGCTTAACCGGTTGGCGGGAGTACTCCTACGAGCAGTACTTC; CDR3aa: CASSLTGWREYSYEQYF
v_gene: TRBV14; j_gene: TRBJ2-7; abundance: -; d_gene: TRBD1; CDR3nt: TGTGCCAGCAGCCAAATTCCGGGACAGGGGGATAACGAGCAGTACTTC; CDR3aa: CASSQIPGQGDNEQYF
v_gene: TRBV7-9; j_gene: TRBJ2-7; abundance: -; d_gene: -; CDR3nt: TGTGCCAGCAGCTTCTCACCCTACGAGCAGTACTTC; CDR3aa: CASSFSPYEQYF
v_gene: TRBV2; j_gene: TRBJ1-5; abundance: -; d_gene: -; CDR3nt: TGTGCCAGCAGTTATCTTGTGGCAGAAGGGGATCAGCCCCAGCATTTT; CDR3aa: CASSYLVAEGDQPQHF
v_gene: TRBV9; j_gene: TRBJ1-2; abundance: -; d_gene: -; CDR3nt: TGTGCCAGCAGCGAATACAGGGATGGCTACACCTTC; CDR3aa: CASSEYRDGYTF
v_gene: TRBV20-1; j_gene: TRBJ2-1; abundance: -; d_gene: TRBD2; CDR3nt: TGCAGTGTCTTGGCGGGGGGGTACAATGAGCAGTTCTTC; CDR3aa: CSVLAGGYNEQFF
v_gene: TRBV5-4; j_gene: TRBJ1-2; abundance: once; d_gene: -; CDR3nt: TGTGCCAGCAGCCAGGTGACAGGAGACTATGGCTACACCTTC; CDR3aa: CASSQVTGDYGYTF
v_gene: TRBV9; j_gene: TRBJ1-2; abundance: -; d_gene: TRBD1; CDR3nt: TGTGCCAGCAGCGGAACCGGGACAGGGGCCCCATATGGCTACACCTTC; CDR3aa: CASSGTGTGAPYGYTF
v_gene: TRBV29-1; j_gene: TRBJ2-1; abundance: -; d_gene: -; CDR3nt: TGCAGCGTGGAACTAGCCGCTCCAACCTACAATGAGCAGTTCTTC; CDR3aa: CSVELAAPTYNEQFF
v_gene: TRBV5-6; j_gene: TRBJ2-7; abundance: -; d_gene: TRBD1; CDR3nt: TGTGCCAGCAGCTGGGGACAGGTATCCTACGAGCAGTACTTC; CDR3aa: CASSWGQVSYEQYF
v_gene: TRBV3-1; j_gene: TRBJ2-7; abundance: -; d_gene: TRBD1; CDR3nt: TGTGCCAGCAGCCAAATGAATCAGGGGGTAGACGAGCAGTACTTC; CDR3aa: CASSQMNQGVDEQYF
v_gene: TRBV29-1; j_gene: TRBJ1-2; abundance: -; d_gene: -; CDR3nt: TGCAGCGGAGCACAGGCAACCAATCCTTATAGCTACACCTTC; CDR3aa: CSGAQATNPYSYTF
v_gene: TRBV11-2; j_gene: TRBJ2-7; abundance: -; d_gene: -; CDR3nt: TGTGCCAGCAGGACCACAGGGTCTGACGAGCAGTACTTC; CDR3aa: CASRTTGSDEQYF
v_gene: TRBV7-9; j_gene: TRBJ1-2; abundance: -; d_gene: -; CDR3nt: TGTGCCAGCAGCTTAGATCGGGGCTACACCTTC; CDR3aa: CASSLDRGYTF
v_gene: TRBV12-3/TRBV12-4; j_gene: TRBJ2-3; abundance: -; d_gene: -; CDR3nt: TGTGCCAGCAGTTTTGGGCGTGGGGGGGATACGCAGTATTTT; CDR3aa: CASSFGRGGDTQYF
v_gene: TRBV14; j_gene: TRBJ2-3; abundance: -; d_gene: TRBD2; CDR3nt: TGTGCCAGCAGCCACGCACTAGCGGGAAGTGGAGATACGCAGTATTTT; CDR3aa: CASSHALAGSGDTQYF
v_gene: TRBV28; j_gene: TRBJ1-2; abundance: -; d_gene: TRBD1; CDR3nt: TGTGCCAGCAGTCCAATCGGGACAGGGGGGTATGGCTACACCTTC; CDR3aa: CASSPIGTGGYGYTF
v_gene: TRBV20-1; j_gene: TRBJ2-7; abundance: -; d_gene: -; CDR3nt: TGCAGTGCCACACTAATAAACGAGCAGTACTTC; CDR3aa: CSATLINEQYF
v_gene: TRBV12-3/TRBV12-4; j_gene: TRBJ2-7; abundance: -; d_gene: -; CDR3nt: TGTGCCAGCAGTTTTAACCCCGTCTACGAGCAGTACTTC; CDR3aa: CASSFNPVYEQYF
v_gene: TRBV7-9; j_gene: TRBJ1-1; abundance: -; d_gene: -; CDR3nt: TGTGCCAGCAGCTCCCCGGACACCAACACTGAAGCTTTCTTT; CDR3aa: CASSSPDTNTEAFF
v_gene: TRBV27; j_gene: TRBJ2-7; abundance: -; d_gene: -; CDR3nt: TGTGCCAGCAGTTTGGGCGGGAAGACCTACGAGCAGTACTTC; CDR3aa: CASSLGGKTYEQYF
v_gene: TRBV12-3/TRBV12-4; j_gene: TRBJ2-5; abundance: -; d_gene: TRBD2; CDR3nt: TGTGCCAGCAGTTTTGCTAGCGGGGGGGAGGAGACCCAGTACTTC; CDR3aa: CASSFASGGEETQYF
v_gene: TRBV10-3; j_gene: TRBJ2-7; abundance: -; d_gene: -; CDR3nt: TGTGCCATCAGTGAGTCTACAGGGAACGAGCAGTACTTC; CDR3aa: CAISESTGNEQYF
v_gene: TRBV29-1; j_gene: TRBJ2-3; abundance: -; d_gene: TRBD1; CDR3nt: TGCAGCGTTGAAAGTGGTTGGGACAGGCAGTATTTT; CDR3aa: CSVESGWDRQYF
v_gene: TRBV11-2; j_gene: TRBJ2-7; abundance: -; d_gene: -; CDR3nt: TGTGCCAGCAGCTTAGGACTACCCTCCTACGAGCAGTACTTC; CDR3aa: CASSLGLPSYEQYF
v_gene: TRBV7-9; j_gene: TRBJ1-1; abundance: -; d_gene: -; CDR3nt: TGTGCCAGCACCCCCCCGGCAGTCTCCACTGAAGCTTTCTTT; CDR3aa: CASTPPAVSTEAFF
v_gene: TRBV19; j_gene: TRBJ2-7; abundance: -; d_gene: TRBD1; CDR3nt: TGTGCCAGTAGTATCTTACCCGGACAGGGCTACGAGCAGTACTTC; CDR3aa: CASSILPGQGYEQYF